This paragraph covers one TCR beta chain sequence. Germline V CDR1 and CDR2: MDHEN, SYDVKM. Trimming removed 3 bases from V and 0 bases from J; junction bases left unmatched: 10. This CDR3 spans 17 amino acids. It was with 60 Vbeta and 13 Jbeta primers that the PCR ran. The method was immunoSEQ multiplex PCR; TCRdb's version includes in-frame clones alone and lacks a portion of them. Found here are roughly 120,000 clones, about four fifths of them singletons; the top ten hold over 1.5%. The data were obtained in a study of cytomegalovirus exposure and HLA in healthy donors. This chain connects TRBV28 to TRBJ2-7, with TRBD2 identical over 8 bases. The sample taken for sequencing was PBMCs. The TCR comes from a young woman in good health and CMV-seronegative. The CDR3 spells CASSLLSRGAYSYEQYF. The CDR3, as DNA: TGTGCCAGCAGTTTGCTATCGCGGGGGGCATACTCCTACGAGCAGTACTTC.